Listed here are 28 T cell receptor beta chains from one sample, sequenced in a study of blood T cell repertoires in COVID-19. This table comes from immunoSEQ multiplex PCR, and its TCRdb copy is limited to in-frame clones, with some not included. Of approximately 270,000 clones listed, more than 85% are singletons. The sequenced material came from peripheral blood. Receptors were obtained from a man aged 25-45 years with acute or convalescent COVID-19.

This clone showed up just once. This sequence joins TRBV5-1 and TRBJ2-5, with 9 bases fitting TRBD2. The CDR3 is 15 residues long. CDR1 SGHRS and CDR2 YFSETQ come from the germline V gene. The V and J ends lost 2 bases and 5 bases, in that order; junction bases with no gene match: 7. The CDR3 sequence is CASSLGGGAWETQYF. As DNA, the CDR3 is TGCGCCAGCAGCTTAGGCGGGGGGGCCTGGGAGACCCAGTACTTC.

The chain couples TRBV28 to TRBJ1-5, with a weak D call TRBD1 (5 bases). Per the germline V gene, CDR1 is MDHEN and CDR2 is SYDVKM. The length of the CDR3 is 14 residues. Trimming cost V 6 bases and J 6 bases, with 15 bases left between them. As DNA, the CDR3 is TGTGCCAGCAGCTCCGACAGATACCCTCAGCCCCAGCATTTT. Protein: CASSSDRYPQPQHF.

The chain uses TRBV19 and TRBJ1-2; tentative D call: TRBD1 (5 bases). The CDR3 consists of 15 residues. Germline V gene data show CDR1 as LNHDA and CDR2 as SQIVND (reference sequence). V lost 5 bases to trimming and J lost 3 bases, with 16 bases between them. CDR3 sequence reads: CASSFPGGKDYGYTF. CDR3 nucleotide sequence: TGTGCCAGTAGTTTCCCCGGGGGGAAGGACTATGGCTACACCTTC.

This clone was seen only once. The gene calls are TRBV6-6 and TRBJ1-1; the match to TRBD1 covers 7 bases. Germline V gene sequence: CDR1 MNHNY, CDR2 SVGAGI (reference sequence). V gave up 7 bases and J gave up 3 bases; unmatched junction bases: 11. There are 15 residues in the CDR3. The CDR3: CASTDHRQGYTEAFF. Here the CDR3 DNA reads TGTGCCAGCACCGATCACCGACAGGGCTACACTGAAGCTTTCTTT.

CDR3 coding DNA: TGTGCCAGCTCACAGACAGGGAACACAGATACGCAGTATTTT. It translates to CASSQTGNTDTQYF. The rearrangement joins TRBV18 to TRBJ2-3; 7 bases line up with TRBD1. Germline loops: CDR1 KGHSH, CDR2 LQKENI. This CDR3 is 14 amino acids long. V lost 4 bases, J lost 2 bases, and 3 bases stayed unmatched.

The V call is TRBV25-1, the J call TRBJ1-4; a possible D gene is TRBD1 (5 bases). Trimming took 4 bases from V and 8 from J, leaving 5 bases between them. The length of the CDR3 is 11 residues. The germline V gene encodes CDR1 MGHDK and CDR2 SYGVNS. CDR3 protein: CASSGTEKLFF. CDR3 sequence (DNA): TGTGCCAGCAGTGGGACAGAAAAACTGTTTTTT.

The chain joins TRBV3-1 (or the pseudogene TRBV3-2) to TRBJ1-6, with 7 bases fitting TRBD1. Germline trimming cut 6 bases from V and 10 bases from J; bases unmatched to any gene: 6. Germline-derived CDR1 and CDR2 are LGHDT and YNNKEL (reference sequence). This CDR3 contains 13 residues. The CDR3, as DNA: TGTGCCAGCAGTCGACAGGGTGGGTCACCCCTCCACTTT. Translating gives CASSRQGGSPLHF.

This clone has only one observation. The rearrangement joins TRBV18 to TRBJ2-3; 8 bases align to TRBD1. Germline V gene data show CDR1 as KGHSH and CDR2 as LQKENI. The ends lost 1 base at V and 2 bases at J; junction bases unmatched: 14. This CDR3 spans 19 amino acids. CDR3 sequence reads: CASSPLSRGRGQDTDTQYF. DNA for the CDR3: TGTGCCAGCTCACCACTTTCTAGGGGCAGGGGGCAAGACACAGATACGCAGTATTTT. Full variable domain (missing parts from reference TRBV18 and TRBJ2-3): NAGVMQNPRHLVRRRGQEARLRCSPMKGHSHVYWYRQLPEEGLKFMVYLQKENIIDESGMPKERFSAEFPKEGPSILRIQQVVRGDSAAYFCASSPLSRGRGQDTDTQYFGPGTRLTVL.

The chain combines TRBV28 with TRBJ1-2; perhaps TRBD1 as D (5 bases). Germline assignment: CDR1 MDHEN and CDR2 SYDVKM. Trimming pared 7 bases from V and 4 bases from J, leaving 13 bases between. The CDR3 runs 13 residues. CDR3 nucleotides: TGTGCCAGCACCACCCCAGGGTCCTATGGCTACACCTTC. Translating gives CASTTPGSYGYTF.

The chain links TRBV18 to TRBJ1-6; unclear D gene. The germline V gene encodes CDR1 KGHSH and CDR2 LQKENI. The ends were cut back, 2 bases at V and 11 bases at J, with 10 bases in the middle. CDR3 length: 13 residues. CDR3 in amino acids: CASSPVAETPLHF. The CDR3 DNA reads as TGTGCCAGCTCACCAGTGGCGGAAACACCCCTCCACTTT.

The V and J genes are TRBV6-1 and TRBJ1-3, with D perhaps TRBD1 (6 bases). The CDR3 totals 17 residues. CDR1 is MNHNS, CDR2 SASEGT, per germline. V was pared by 0 bases and J by 0 bases, with 12 bases between. Written as DNA, the CDR3 is TGTGCCAGCAGTGAAGCTCCAGGGACATCCTCTGGAAACACCATATATTTT. As protein: CASSEAPGTSSGNTIYF.

V and J are TRBV15 and TRBJ2-7; 7 bases are a match to TRBD1. CDR3 length: 14 amino acids. The V gene end was trimmed by 3 bases and the J gene end by 3 bases; junction bases not matched to a gene: 5. Germline V gene lookup returns CDR1 LNHNV and CDR2 YYDKDF (reference sequence). The CDR3 bases are TGTGCCACCAGCAGGGACAGGACAAGCTACGAGCAGTACTTC. This sequence encodes CATSRDRTSYEQYF.

The rearrangement joins TRBV6-2 or TRBV6-3 to TRBJ2-7; D uncertain. This CDR3 spans 15 amino acids. Germline CDR1 is MNHEY and CDR2 is SVGEGT. V lost 0 bases to trimming and J lost 4 bases, with 13 bases between them. The CDR3 is CASSYSNNMAYEQYF. In DNA form, the CDR3 reads TGTGCCAGCAGTTACTCGAATAATATGGCTTACGAGCAGTACTTC.

The chain links TRBV16 to TRBJ2-5, with 9 bases lining up with TRBD1. From germline, CDR1 is KGHSY and CDR2 FQNENV. CDR3 length: 13 residues. Germline trimming cut 7 bases from V and 4 bases from J; bases unmatched to any gene: 4. The CDR3 nucleotides read TGTGCCAGCACCATGGACAGGGGAGAGACCCAGTACTTC. As protein: CASTMDRGETQYF.

The V and J genes are TRBV5-4 and TRBJ2-2, with TRBD1 as a possible D gene (6 bases). The germline V and J ends were trimmed by 0 bases and 6 bases, with 12 bases remaining between them. The CDR3 has 15 residues. Germline loops: CDR1 SGHNT, CDR2 YYREEE (reference sequence). The DNA for the CDR3 is TGTGCCAGCAGCTTGGAGGTCAGGGGTTCCGGGGAGCTGTTTTTT. It encodes CASSLEVRGSGELFF.

This sequence joins TRBV6-6 and TRBJ1-6; perhaps TRBD1 as D (5 bases). The germline V gene has CDR1 MNHNY and CDR2 SVGAGI (reference sequence). Between the trimmed V and J ends, which lost 5 bases and 7 bases, there was a span of 12 bases. This CDR3 is built from 14 residues. The CDR3, as DNA: TGTGCCAGCAGTCCCAGGGTGGGAAATTCACCCCTCCACTTT. Protein product: CASSPRVGNSPLHF.

The chain uses TRBV11-2 and TRBJ2-5, with 11 bases fitting TRBD2. J was trimmed by 3 bases and V by 0 bases; bases with no gene match: 3. Germline V gene lookup returns CDR1 SGHAT and CDR2 FQNNGV. This CDR3 region has 16 residues. The CDR3 nucleotides read TGTGCCAGCAGCTTAGATTCGGGACTAGCGGAAGAGACCCAGTACTTC. Protein: CASSLDSGLAEETQYF.

There are a few counts of this clone. The CDR3 bases are TGTGCCAGTAGTACCCACTCCTCGAGGATGGATACGCAGTATTTT. It codes for CASSTHSSRMDTQYF. The chain carries TRBV19 and TRBJ2-3, with D unresolved. The germline V and J ends were trimmed by 4 bases and 6 bases, with 17 bases remaining between them. The CDR3 consists of 15 residues. Germline lookup yields CDR1 LNHDA and CDR2 SQIVND (reference sequence).

The rearrangement joins TRBV6-5 to TRBJ1-6, with TRBD1 matching over 8 bases. Germline CDR1 reads MNHEY; CDR2 reads SVGAGI. The CDR3 contains 13 residues. Losses at the gene ends were 6 bases for V and 9 bases for J; bases not matched to a gene: 4. The CDR3 DNA is TGTGCCAGCAGCGGACAGGGAAGTTCACCCCTCCACTTT. Its protein product is CASSGQGSSPLHF.

This chain connects TRBV6-5 to TRBJ1-6; D perhaps matches TRBD1 (6 bases). The V end lost 7 bases, the J end lost 8 bases, and 15 bases lay between the germline ends. CDR3 size: 14 residues. Germline CDR1 reads MNHEY; CDR2 reads SVGAGI. Here the CDR3 DNA reads TGTGCCAGCACACTAACCGCAGGGGATTCACCCCTCCACTTT. Translating it yields CASTLTAGDSPLHF.

The chain recombines TRBV9 with TRBJ2-5, with 11 bases aligning to TRBD2. V trimming: 3 bases; J trimming: 5 bases; junction bases outside the gene matches: 6. Germline V gene data show CDR1 as SGDLS and CDR2 as YYNGEE. The CDR3 has 15 amino acids. CDR3 sequence: CASSGDSGRGETQYF. Here the CDR3 DNA reads TGTGCCAGCAGCGGAGATAGCGGGAGGGGGGAGACCCAGTACTTC.

The chain combines TRBV3-1 (or the pseudogene TRBV3-2) with TRBJ1-2; 11 bases line up with TRBD1. The CDR3 spans 14 residues. J gave up 8 bases and V 6 bases, and 8 bases lay outside the gene matches. Per the germline V gene, CDR1 is LGHDT and CDR2 is YNNKEL (reference sequence). CDR3 sequence: CASSSGQGARGYTF. In DNA, the CDR3 is TGTGCCAGCAGTTCCGGACAGGGGGCGCGAGGCTACACCTTC.

This chain uses TRBV25-1 with TRBJ1-6; D gene ambiguous. The CDR3 has 12 residues. Germline CDR1 and CDR2: MGHDK and SYGVNS. Deletions cut 5 bases from V and 9 bases from J, with 8 bases between. The chain's CDR3 is CASSPGGSPLHF. The CDR3 DNA reads as TGTGCCAGCAGTCCAGGAGGTTCACCCCTCCACTTT.

In this sample, this clone turned up once. V is TRBV30 and J is TRBJ2-3; D remains unclear. Germline CDR1 GTSNPN, CDR2 SVGIG (reference sequence). The ends were cut back, 0 bases at V and 2 bases at J, with 12 bases in the middle. The CDR3 has 15 residues. This CDR3 is CAWSVVQRNTDTQYF. Written as DNA, the CDR3 is TGTGCCTGGAGTGTAGTCCAGCGAAACACAGATACGCAGTATTTT.

This clone was seen once. The V and J genes are TRBV5-1 and TRBJ1-2, with a tentative D call TRBD1 (5 bases). CDR3 size: 14 residues. The germline V gene has CDR1 SGHRS and CDR2 YFSETQ. V lost 4 bases and J lost 5, with 15 bases in between. In nucleotides, the CDR3 is TGCGCCAGCAGCCGAATACTCGGGGGGTATGGCTACACCTTC. Its translation is CASSRILGGYGYTF. Drawing the rest from reference TRBV5-1 and TRBJ1-2, the complete variable domain is KAGVTQTPRYLIKTRGQQVTLSCSPISGHRSVSWYQQTPGQGLQFLFEYFSETQRNKGNFPGRFSGRQFSNSRSEMNVSTLELGDSALYLCASSRILGGYGYTFGSGTRLTVV.

The CDR3 is CASSTGQGGTSISSYEQYF. Here the CDR3 DNA reads TGTGCCAGCAGCACAGGACAGGGGGGTACGAGTATTAGCTCCTACGAGCAGTACTTC. This rearrangement joins TRBV7-9 to TRBJ2-7; 10 nucleotides align to TRBD1. The CDR3 has 19 residues. Trimming took 5 bases from V and 0 from J; bases not matched to a gene: 16. Germline V gene data show CDR1 as SEHNR and CDR2 as FQNEAQ (reference sequence).

The J gene is TRBJ2-5, the V gene TRBV6-5, with 8 bases identical to TRBD1. CDR3 length: 14 residues. Germline CDR1 MNHEY, CDR2 SVGAGI. V gave up 7 bases and J gave up 5 bases; unmatched junction bases: 9. The CDR3 nucleotides are TGTGCCAGCAAGGGCAGGGGGCTAATCGAGACCCAGTACTTC. It yields the protein CASKGRGLIETQYF.

V usage is TRBV27 and J usage is TRBJ2-5, with 12 bases matching TRBD2. Germline loops: CDR1 MNHEY, CDR2 SMNVEV (reference sequence). The junction had 7 bases not matched to a gene; V was cut back by 3 bases and J by 2 bases. This CDR3 has 17 amino acids. CDR3 in DNA: TGTGCCAGCAGTTTTAGACTAGCGGGAGTGGGACAAGAGACCCAGTACTTC. Translating gives CASSFRLAGVGQETQYF.